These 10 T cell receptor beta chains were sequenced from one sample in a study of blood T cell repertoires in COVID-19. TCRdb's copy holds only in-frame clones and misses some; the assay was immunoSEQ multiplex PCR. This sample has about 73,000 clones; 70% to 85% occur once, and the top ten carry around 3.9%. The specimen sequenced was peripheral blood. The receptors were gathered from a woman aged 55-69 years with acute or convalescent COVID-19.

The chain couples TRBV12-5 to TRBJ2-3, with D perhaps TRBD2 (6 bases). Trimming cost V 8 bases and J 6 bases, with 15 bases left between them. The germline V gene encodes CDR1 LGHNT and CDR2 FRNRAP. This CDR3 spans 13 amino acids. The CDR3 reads CASHRELGDTQYF. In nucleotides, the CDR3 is TGTGCTAGTCACCGGGAGTTAGGGGATACGCAGTATTTT.

The CDR3 DNA reads as TGTGCCAGCAGCTTAATGGGACAGGGTTATGGCTACACCTTC. Its translation is CASSLMGQGYGYTF. The rearrangement uses TRBV7-2 and TRBJ1-2; 9 bases match TRBD1. V trimming: 2 bases; J trimming: 5 bases; junction bases outside the gene matches: 3. The CDR3 spans 14 residues. Looked up from germline, CDR1 is SGHTA and CDR2 is FQGNSA.

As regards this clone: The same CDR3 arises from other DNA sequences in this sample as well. CDR3 sequence reads: CASSRDRGSNQPQHF. The CDR3 DNA reads as TGTGCCAGTAGTCGGGACAGAGGTTCAAATCAGCCCCAGCATTTT. The chain combines TRBV19 with TRBJ1-5; 7 nucleotides line up with TRBD1. V was clipped by 5 bases and J by 4 bases; unmatched bases: 8. Germline V gene data show CDR1 as LNHDA and CDR2 as SQIVND (reference sequence). The CDR3 has 15 amino acids.

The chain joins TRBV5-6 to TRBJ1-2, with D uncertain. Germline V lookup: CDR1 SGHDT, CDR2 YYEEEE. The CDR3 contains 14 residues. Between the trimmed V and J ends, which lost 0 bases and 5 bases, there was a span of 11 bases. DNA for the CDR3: TGTGCCAGCAGCTTGGCCTTCGGAGGTTATGGCTACACCTTC. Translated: CASSLAFGGYGYTF.

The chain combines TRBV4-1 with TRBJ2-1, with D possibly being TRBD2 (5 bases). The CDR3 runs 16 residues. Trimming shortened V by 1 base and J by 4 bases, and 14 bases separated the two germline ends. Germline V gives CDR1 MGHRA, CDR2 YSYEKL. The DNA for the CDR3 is TGCGCCAGCAGCCAAGGTCCGCGGGCGAATTACAATGAGCAGTTCTTC. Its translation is CASSQGPRANYNEQFF.

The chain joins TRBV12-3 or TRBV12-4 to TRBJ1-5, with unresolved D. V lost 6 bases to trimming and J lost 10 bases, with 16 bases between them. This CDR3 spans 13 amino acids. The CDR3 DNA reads TGTGCCAGCAGCATTGCCGACTCTAGTCCCCAGCATTTT. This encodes CASSIADSSPQHF.

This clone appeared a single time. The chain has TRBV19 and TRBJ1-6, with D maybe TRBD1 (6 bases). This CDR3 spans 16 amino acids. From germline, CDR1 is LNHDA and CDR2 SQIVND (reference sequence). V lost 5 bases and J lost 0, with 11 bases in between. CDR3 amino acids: CASSQYRDSYNSPLHF. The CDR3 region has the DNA TGTGCCAGTAGTCAATACAGGGACTCCTATAATTCACCCCTCCACTTT.

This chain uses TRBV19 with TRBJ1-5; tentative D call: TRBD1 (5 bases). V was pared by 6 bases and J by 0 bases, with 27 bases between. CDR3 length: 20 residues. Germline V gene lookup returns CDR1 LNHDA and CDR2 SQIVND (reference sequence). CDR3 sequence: CASSQGRGPRSSYSNQPQHF. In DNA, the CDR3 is TGTGCCAGTAGCCAGGGCCGAGGTCCCAGGAGTTCTTATAGCAATCAGCCCCAGCATTTT.

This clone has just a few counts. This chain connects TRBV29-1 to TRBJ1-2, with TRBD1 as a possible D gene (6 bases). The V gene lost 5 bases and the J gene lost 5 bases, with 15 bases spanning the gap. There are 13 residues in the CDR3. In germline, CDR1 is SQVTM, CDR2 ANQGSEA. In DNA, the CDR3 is TGCAGCGTTCAATGGGGGCCAAAGTATGGCTACACCTTC. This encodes CSVQWGPKYGYTF.

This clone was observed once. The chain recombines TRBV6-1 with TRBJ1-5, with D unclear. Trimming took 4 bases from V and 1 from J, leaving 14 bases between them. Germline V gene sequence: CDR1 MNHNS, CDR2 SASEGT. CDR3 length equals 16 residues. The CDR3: CASSVHKAGSNQPQHF. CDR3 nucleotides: TGTGCCAGCAGTGTCCACAAAGCGGGAAGCAATCAGCCCCAGCATTTT.